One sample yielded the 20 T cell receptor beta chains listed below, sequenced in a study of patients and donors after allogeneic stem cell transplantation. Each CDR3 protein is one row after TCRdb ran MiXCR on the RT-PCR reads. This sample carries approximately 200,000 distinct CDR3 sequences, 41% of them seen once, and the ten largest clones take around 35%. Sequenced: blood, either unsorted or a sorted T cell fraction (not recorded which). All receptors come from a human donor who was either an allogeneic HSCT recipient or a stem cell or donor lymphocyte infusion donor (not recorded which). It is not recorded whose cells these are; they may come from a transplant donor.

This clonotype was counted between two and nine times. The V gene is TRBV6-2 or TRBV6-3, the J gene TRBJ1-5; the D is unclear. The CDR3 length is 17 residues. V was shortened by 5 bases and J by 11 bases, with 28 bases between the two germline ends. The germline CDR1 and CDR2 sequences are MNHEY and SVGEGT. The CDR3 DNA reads TGTGCCAGCAGTCTCCCTCGCCCACCAGTCCTCCCCAATGCCCAGCATTTT. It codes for CASSLPRPPVLPNAQHF.

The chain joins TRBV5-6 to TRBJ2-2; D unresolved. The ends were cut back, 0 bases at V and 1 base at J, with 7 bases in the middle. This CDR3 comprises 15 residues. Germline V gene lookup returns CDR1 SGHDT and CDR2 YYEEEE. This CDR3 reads CASSLGHLNTGELFF. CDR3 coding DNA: TGTGCCAGCAGCTTGGGGCACTTGAACACCGGGGAGCTGTTTTTT.

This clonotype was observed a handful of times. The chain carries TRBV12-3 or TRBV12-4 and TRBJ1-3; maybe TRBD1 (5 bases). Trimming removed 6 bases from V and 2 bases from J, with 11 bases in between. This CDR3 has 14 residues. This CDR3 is CASSVQAAGNTIYF. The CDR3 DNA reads TGTGCCAGCAGCGTACAGGCAGCTGGAAACACCATATATTTT.

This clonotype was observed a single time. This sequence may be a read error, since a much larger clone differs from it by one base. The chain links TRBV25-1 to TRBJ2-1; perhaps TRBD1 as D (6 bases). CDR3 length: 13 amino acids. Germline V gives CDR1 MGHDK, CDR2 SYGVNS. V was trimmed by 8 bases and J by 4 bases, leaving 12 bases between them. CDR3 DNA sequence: TGTGCCAGCGGGGGACACACATACAATGAGCAGTTCTTC. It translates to CASGGHTYNEQFF.

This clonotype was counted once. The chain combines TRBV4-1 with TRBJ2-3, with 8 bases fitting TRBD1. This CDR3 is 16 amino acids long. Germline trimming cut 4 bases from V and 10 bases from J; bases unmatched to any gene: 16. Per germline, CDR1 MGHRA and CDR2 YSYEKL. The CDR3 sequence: CASSPPGQVPPDPQYF. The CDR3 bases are TGCGCCAGCAGCCCGCCGGGACAGGTCCCCCCCGATCCGCAGTATTTT.

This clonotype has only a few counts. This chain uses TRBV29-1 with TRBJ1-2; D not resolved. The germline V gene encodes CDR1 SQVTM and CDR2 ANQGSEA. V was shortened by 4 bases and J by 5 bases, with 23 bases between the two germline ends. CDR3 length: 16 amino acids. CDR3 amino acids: CSVVPSADPGGYGYTF. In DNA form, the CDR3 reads TGCAGCGTTGTTCCTTCGGCCGACCCGGGAGGTTATGGCTACACCTTC.

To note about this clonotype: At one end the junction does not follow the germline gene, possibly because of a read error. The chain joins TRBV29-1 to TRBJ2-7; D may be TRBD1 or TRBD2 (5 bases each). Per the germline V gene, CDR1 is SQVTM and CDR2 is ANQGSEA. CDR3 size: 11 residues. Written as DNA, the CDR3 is TGCAGCGTTGAAGATCTAGGGGAGCCGTACTTC. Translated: CSVEDLGEPYF.

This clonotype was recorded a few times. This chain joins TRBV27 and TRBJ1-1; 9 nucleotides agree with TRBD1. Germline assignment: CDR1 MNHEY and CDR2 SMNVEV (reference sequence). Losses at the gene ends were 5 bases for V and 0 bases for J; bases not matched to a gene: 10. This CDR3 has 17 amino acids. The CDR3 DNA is TGTGCCAGCAGTCCACCCGGGACAGGGCGGGTGAACACTGAAGCTTTCTTT. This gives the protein CASSPPGTGRVNTEAFF.

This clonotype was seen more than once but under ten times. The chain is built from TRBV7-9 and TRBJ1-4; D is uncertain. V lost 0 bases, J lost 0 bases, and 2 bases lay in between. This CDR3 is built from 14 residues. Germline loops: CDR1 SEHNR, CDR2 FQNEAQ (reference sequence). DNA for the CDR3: TGTGCCAGCAGCTTAGCCGCAACTAATGAAAAACTGTTTTTT. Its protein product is CASSLAATNEKLFF.

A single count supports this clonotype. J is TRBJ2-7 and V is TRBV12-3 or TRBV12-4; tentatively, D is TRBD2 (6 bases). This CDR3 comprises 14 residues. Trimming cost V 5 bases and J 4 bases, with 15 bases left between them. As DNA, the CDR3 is TGTGCCAGCAGTGTTAGCGGACCCTCTTACGAGCAGTACTTC. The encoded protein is CASSVSGPSYEQYF.

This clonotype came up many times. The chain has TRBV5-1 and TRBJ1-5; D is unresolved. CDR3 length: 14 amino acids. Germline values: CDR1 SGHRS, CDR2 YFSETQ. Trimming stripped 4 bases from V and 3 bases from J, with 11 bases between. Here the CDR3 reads CASSPDGPNQPQHF. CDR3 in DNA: TGCGCCAGCAGCCCTGACGGACCCAATCAGCCCCAGCATTTT.

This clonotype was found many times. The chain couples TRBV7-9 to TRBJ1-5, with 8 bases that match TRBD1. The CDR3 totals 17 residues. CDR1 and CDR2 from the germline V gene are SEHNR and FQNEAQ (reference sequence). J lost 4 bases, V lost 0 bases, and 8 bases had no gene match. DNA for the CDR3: TGTGCCAGCAGCTTAGCGCTAGGGACAGGAGCGAATCAGCCCCAGCATTTT. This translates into CASSLALGTGANQPQHF.

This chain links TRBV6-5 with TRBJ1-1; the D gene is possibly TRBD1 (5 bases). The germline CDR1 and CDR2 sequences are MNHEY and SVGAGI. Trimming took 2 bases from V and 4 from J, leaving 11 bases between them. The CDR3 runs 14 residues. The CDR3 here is CASSYGSGTTEAFF. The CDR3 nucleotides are TGTGCCAGCAGTTACGGTTCAGGGACCACTGAAGCTTTCTTT.

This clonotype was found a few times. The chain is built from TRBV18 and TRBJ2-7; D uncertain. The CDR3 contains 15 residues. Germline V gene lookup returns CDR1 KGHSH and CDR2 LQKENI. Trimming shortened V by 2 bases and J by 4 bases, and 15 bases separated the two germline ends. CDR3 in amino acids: CASSPTGSPLYEQYF. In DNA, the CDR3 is TGTGCCAGCTCACCAACTGGGTCTCCTCTTTACGAGCAGTACTTC. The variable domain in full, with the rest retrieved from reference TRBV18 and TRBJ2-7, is NAGVMQNPRHLVRRRGQEARLRCSPMKGHSHVYWYRQLPEEGLKFMVYLQKENIIDESGMPKERFSAEFPKEGPSILRIQQVVRGDSAAYFCASSPTGSPLYEQYFGPGTRLTVT.

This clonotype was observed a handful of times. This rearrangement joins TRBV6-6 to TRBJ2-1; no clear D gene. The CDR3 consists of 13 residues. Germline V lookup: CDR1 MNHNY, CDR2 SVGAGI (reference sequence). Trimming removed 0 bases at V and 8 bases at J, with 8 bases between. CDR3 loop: CASSYSVGYEQFF. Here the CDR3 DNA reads TGTGCCAGCAGTTACTCGGTCGGTTATGAGCAGTTCTTC.

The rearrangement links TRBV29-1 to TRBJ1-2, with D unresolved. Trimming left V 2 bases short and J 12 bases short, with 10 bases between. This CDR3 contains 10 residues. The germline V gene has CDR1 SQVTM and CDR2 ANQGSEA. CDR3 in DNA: TGCAGCGTTGAATGGACGGTCGACACCTTC. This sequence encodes CSVEWTVDTF.

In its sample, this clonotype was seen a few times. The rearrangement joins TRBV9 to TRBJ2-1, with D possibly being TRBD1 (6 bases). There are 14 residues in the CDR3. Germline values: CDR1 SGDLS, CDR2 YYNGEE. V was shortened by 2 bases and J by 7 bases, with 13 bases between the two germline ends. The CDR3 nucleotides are TGTGCCAGCAGCGTTCTAAGAGGGGGTAATGAGCAGTTCTTC. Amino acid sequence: CASSVLRGGNEQFF.

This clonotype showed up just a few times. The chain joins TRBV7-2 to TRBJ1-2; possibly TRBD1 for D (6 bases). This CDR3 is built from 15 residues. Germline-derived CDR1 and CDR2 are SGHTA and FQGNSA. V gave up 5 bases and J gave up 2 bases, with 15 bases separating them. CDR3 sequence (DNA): TGTGCCAGCAGCCCCCCTCTGGGGGCCAACTATGGCTACACCTTC. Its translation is CASSPPLGANYGYTF.

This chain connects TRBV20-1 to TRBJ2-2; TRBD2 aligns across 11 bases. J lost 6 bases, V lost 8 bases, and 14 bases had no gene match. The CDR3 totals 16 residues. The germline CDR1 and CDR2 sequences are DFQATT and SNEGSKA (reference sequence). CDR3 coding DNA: TGCAGTTTGACCCTCTTGACTAGCGGGAATGCCGGGGAGCTGTTTTTT. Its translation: CSLTLLTSGNAGELFF.

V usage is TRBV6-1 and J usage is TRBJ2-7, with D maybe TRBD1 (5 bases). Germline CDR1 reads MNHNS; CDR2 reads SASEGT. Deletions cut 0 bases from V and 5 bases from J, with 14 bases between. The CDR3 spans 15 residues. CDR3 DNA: TGTGCCAGCAGTGAAGCCCAGGGCCGGCGCGACGAGCAGTACTTC. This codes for CASSEAQGRRDEQYF.